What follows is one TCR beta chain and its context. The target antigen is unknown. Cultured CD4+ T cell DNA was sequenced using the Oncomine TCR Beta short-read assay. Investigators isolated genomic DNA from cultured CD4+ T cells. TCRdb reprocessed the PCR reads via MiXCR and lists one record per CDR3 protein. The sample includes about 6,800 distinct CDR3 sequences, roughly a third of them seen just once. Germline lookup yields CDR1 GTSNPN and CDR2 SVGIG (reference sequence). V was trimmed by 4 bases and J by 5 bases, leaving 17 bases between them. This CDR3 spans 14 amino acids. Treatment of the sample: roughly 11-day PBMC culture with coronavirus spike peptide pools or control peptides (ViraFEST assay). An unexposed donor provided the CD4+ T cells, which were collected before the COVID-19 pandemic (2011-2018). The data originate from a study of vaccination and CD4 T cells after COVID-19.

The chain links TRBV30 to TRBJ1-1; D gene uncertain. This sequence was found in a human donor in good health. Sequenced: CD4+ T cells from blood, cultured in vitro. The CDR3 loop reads CAWIPLGRSTEAFF. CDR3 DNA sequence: TGTGCCTGGATACCTCTCGGACGTTCGACTGAAGCTTTCTTT.